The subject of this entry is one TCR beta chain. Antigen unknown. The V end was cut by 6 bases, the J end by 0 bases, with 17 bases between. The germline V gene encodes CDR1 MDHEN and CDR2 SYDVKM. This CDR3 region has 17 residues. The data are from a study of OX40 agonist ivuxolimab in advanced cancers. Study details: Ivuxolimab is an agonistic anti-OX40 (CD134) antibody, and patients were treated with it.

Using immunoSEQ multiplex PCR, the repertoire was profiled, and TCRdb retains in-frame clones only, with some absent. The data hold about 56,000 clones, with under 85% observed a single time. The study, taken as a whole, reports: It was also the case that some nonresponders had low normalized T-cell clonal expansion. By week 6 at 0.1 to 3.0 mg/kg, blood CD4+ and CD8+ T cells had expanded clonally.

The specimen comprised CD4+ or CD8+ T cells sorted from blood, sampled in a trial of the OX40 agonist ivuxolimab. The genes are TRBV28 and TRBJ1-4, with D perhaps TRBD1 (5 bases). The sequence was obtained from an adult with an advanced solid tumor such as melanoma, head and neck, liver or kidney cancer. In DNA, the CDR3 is TGTGCCAGCAGCCTCTGGGGGTTCGAGTCAACTAATGAAAAACTGTTTTTT. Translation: CASSLWGFESTNEKLFF.